The clone carrying this TCR beta chain was seen a few times. Its antigen remains unidentified. 60 Vbeta and 13 Jbeta primers were used in PCR. This table comes from immunoSEQ multiplex PCR, and its TCRdb copy is limited to in-frame clones, with some not included. In the table there are about 250,000 clones, under 80% of which are singletons. As for the donors, each was a healthy bone marrow donor. This CDR3 has 16 residues. CDR1 KGHSH and CDR2 LQKENI come from the germline V gene. The germline V and J ends were trimmed by 2 bases and 7 bases, with 19 bases remaining between them. The sample comes from a study of cytomegalovirus exposure and HLA in healthy donors. Turning to the study itself: Prior work identified 120 million or so unique TCR beta sequences in some 200 million T cells. Study results and limitations: Rare TCR sequences predominated, though certain public TCRs were found in many donors.

The clonotype comes from a female donor in good health and CMV-seronegative. The sequenced sample consisted of PBMCs. This sequence joins TRBV18 and TRBJ2-3; TRBD2 is a possible D gene (5 bases). This chain's CDR3 is CASSPSSLSLANTQYF. The CDR3 bases are TGTGCCAGCTCACCATCTAGCTTATCCCTGGCTAATACGCAGTATTTT.